This entry features one TCR beta chain sequence. Its antigen remains unidentified. Trimming took 8 bases from V and 6 from J, leaving 14 bases between them. CDR1 MGHDK and CDR2 SYGVNS come from the germline V gene. CDR3 length: 12 residues. The record originates from a study of brain T cells in children with intractable seizures. Overall study results and limits: Viral specificity was inferred only from CDR3 similarity; HCMV serostatus was unknown. Clones missing pre-surgery may reflect undersampling of that blood sample.

Sequencing was limited to surgery cases with top T cell transcript signatures in brain tissue. Patients received at least one anti-epileptic drug before surgery. Clones were read by immunoSEQ multiplex PCR, and TCRdb kept only the in-frame ones, dropping some. The repertoire has fewer than 80,000 clones, about 96% of them found once; the top ten carry over 0.35%. The rearrangement links TRBV25-1 to TRBJ2-7, with D hard to call. The starting material was peripheral blood, obtained at surgery. The TCR sequence derives from a boy under two years old with focal cortical dysplasia and intractable seizures. The CDR3 sequence is CASQAEPSEQYF. For the CDR3, the DNA is TGTGCCAGCCAGGCTGAGCCTTCCGAGCAGTACTTC.